The sequence of this T cell receptor beta chain was determined in a study of cytomegalovirus exposure and HLA in healthy donors. Background on the study: Prior work identified roughly 120 million unique TCR beta sequences in some 180 million T cells.

Study-wide results and limits: Per published reports, the classifier diagnosed cytomegalovirus status with high specificity and sensitivity. Researchers catalogued under 200 TCR beta chains as cytomegalovirus-associated. Later analysis associated a missense DCLRE1C variant with TCR beta V- and J-gene trimming.

PCR was performed using 60 Vbeta and 13 Jbeta primers. The repertoire was sequenced with immunoSEQ multiplex PCR; TCRdb's copy has only in-frame clones and lacks some. The repertoire includes 85,000 to 100,000 clones, roughly 80% of them detected once, and under 8% sits in the top ten. On this clone: No antigen is known for it.

This TCR came from a man aged 45 to 65 in good health and CMV-seropositive. The specimen was PBMCs.

CDR3 coding DNA: TGTGCCAGTGCCGGGACAGGCAATCAGCCCCAGCATTTT. Translating gives CASAGTGNQPQHF. This sequence joins TRBV19 and TRBJ1-5, with 7 bases matching TRBD1. J gave up 2 bases and V 8 bases, and 3 bases lay outside the gene matches. Germline V lookup: CDR1 LNHDA, CDR2 SQIVND (reference sequence). The CDR3 has 13 amino acids.